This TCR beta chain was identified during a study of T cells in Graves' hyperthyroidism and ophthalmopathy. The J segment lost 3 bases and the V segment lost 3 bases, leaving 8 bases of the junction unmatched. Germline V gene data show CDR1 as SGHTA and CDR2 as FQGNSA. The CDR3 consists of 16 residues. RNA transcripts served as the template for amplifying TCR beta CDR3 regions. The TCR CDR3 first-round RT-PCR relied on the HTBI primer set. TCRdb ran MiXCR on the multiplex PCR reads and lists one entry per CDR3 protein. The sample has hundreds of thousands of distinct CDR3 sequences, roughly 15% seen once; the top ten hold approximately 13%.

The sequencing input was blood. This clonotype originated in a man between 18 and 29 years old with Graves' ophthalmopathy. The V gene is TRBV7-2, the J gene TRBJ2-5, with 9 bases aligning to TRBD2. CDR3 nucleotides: TGTGCCAGCAGCTTGCCAGCGGGGGGCGGAGAAGAGACCCAGTACTTC. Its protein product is CASSLPAGGGEETQYF.